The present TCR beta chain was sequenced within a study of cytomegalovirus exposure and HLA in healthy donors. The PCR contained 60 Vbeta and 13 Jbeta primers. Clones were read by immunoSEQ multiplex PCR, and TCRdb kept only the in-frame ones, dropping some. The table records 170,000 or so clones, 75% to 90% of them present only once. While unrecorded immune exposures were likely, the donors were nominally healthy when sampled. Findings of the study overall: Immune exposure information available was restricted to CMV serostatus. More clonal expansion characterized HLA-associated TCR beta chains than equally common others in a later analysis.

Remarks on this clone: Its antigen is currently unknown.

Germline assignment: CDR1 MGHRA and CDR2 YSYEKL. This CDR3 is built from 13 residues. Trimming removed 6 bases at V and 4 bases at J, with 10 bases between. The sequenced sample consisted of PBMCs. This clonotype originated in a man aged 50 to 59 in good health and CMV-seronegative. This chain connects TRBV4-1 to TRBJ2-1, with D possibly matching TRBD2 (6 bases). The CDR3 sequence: CASRGDFYNEQFF. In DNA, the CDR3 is TGCGCCAGCAGAGGGGACTTTTACAATGAGCAGTTCTTC.